What follows are 16 T cell receptor beta chains derived from one specimen sequenced in a study of T cells in localized non-small cell lung cancer. Clones were read by immunoSEQ multiplex PCR, and TCRdb kept only the in-frame ones, dropping some. The table shows around 4,000 clones, with about 34% occurring only once. The starting material was lung tumor tissue, obtained before any cancer treatment. The origin of the receptors is a man aged 40 to 70 with stage II squamous cell lung carcinoma.

V and J are TRBV5-1 and TRBJ1-1; 10 bases are shared with TRBD1. This CDR3 comprises 14 residues. The trim removed 0 bases at V and 4 bases at J, leaving 0 bases unmatched. Per the germline V gene, CDR1 is SGHRS and CDR2 is YFSETQ. The CDR3 loop is CASSLGTGGTEAFF. The CDR3 region has the DNA TGCGCCAGCAGCTTGGGGACAGGGGGCACTGAAGCTTTCTTT.

By frequency in the sample, this clone is medium-sized. This chain joins TRBV6-8 and TRBJ2-7; 10 bases align to TRBD2. After removal of 0 bases from V and 2 bases from J, the junction contained 1 base not matched to a gene. Germline CDR1 reads MNHGY; CDR2 reads SAAAGT. The CDR3 consists of 15 residues. Here the CDR3 DNA reads TGTGCCAGCAGTTACTCAGGACTAGCGGCCTACGAGCAGTACTTC. This codes for CASSYSGLAAYEQYF.

This clone has just a few counts. The chain couples TRBV19 to TRBJ1-1; perhaps TRBD1 as D (5 bases). Deletions cut 7 bases from V and 4 bases from J, with 10 bases between. The CDR3 spans 12 residues. Germline assignment: CDR1 LNHDA and CDR2 SQIVND (reference sequence). CDR3 DNA sequence: TGTGCCAGTACTACGGGGGGCACTGAAGCTTTCTTT. As protein: CASTTGGTEAFF.

This chain joins TRBV11-3 and TRBJ1-2, with D perhaps TRBD1 (5 bases). V was clipped by 3 bases and J by 4 bases, with 12 bases between them. There are 14 residues in the CDR3. Germline V gives CDR1 SGHNT, CDR2 YENEEA. CDR3 region: CASSFGGRTYGYTF. The CDR3 DNA reads as TGTGCCAGCAGCTTTGGGGGTCGGACCTATGGCTACACCTTC. The whole variable domain, remainder taken from reference TRBV11-3 and TRBJ1-2, is EAGVVQSPRYKIIEKKQPVAFWCNPISGHNTLYWYLQNLGQGPELLIRYENEEAVDDSQLPKDRFSAERLKGVDSTLKIQPAELGDSAVYLCASSFGGRTYGYTFGSGTRLTVV.

The sample holds a few counts of this clone. The rearrangement joins TRBV19 to TRBJ1-5, with 7 bases lining up with TRBD1. The ends lost 9 bases at V and 3 bases at J; junction bases unmatched: 5. Germline values: CDR1 LNHDA, CDR2 SQIVND (reference sequence). This CDR3 is 13 amino acids long. The CDR3 reads CASLQGINQPQHF. CDR3 nucleotides: TGTGCCAGCCTACAGGGGATCAATCAGCCCCAGCATTTT.

This clone was found a few times. The chain recombines TRBV11-3 with TRBJ1-1, with a tentative D call TRBD1 (6 bases). V lost 4 bases to trimming and J lost 3 bases, with 12 bases between them. The CDR3 has 14 amino acids. CDR1 and CDR2 from the germline V gene are SGHNT and YENEEA. The CDR3 reads CASSSLGGDTEAFF. CDR3 bases: TGTGCCAGCAGCTCGCTGGGGGGCGACACTGAAGCTTTCTTT.

The chain recombines TRBV6-8 with TRBJ2-3; D ambiguous. Germline V gene data show CDR1 as MNHGY and CDR2 as SAAAGT. The CDR3 is made up of 13 amino acids. Trimming stripped 5 bases from V and 2 bases from J, with 8 bases between. As DNA, the CDR3 is TGTGCCAGCAGTCACCAGAACACAGATACGCAGTATTTT. Protein sequence: CASSHQNTDTQYF.

This clone has a handful of counts. The rearrangement joins TRBV19 to TRBJ2-1; 11 nucleotides match TRBD2. This CDR3 spans 20 amino acids. Per the germline V gene, CDR1 is LNHDA and CDR2 is SQIVND (reference sequence). The J segment lost 5 bases and the V segment lost 4 bases, leaving 19 bases of the junction unmatched. In DNA, the CDR3 is TGTGCCAGTAGTACCCCTTACATTTTCGTCGGGACTAGCGGCAACAATGAGCAGTTCTTC. Translating gives CASSTPYIFVGTSGNNEQFF.

CDR3 DNA: TGTGCCAGCAGCATGACAGGGGGCGGCGAGACCCAGTACTTC. As protein: CASSMTGGGETQYF. The rearrangement uses TRBV6-8 and TRBJ2-5; 10 bases fit TRBD1. Germline V CDR1 and CDR2: MNHGY, SAAAGT. Trimming took 6 bases from V and 5 from J; bases not matched to a gene: 6. This CDR3 comprises 14 residues.

This clone has only a few counts. The chain recombines TRBV14 with TRBJ1-1; TRBD1 might be the D (6 bases). Deletions cut 1 base from V and 5 bases from J, with 17 bases between. This CDR3 has 16 residues. Germline V gives CDR1 SGHDN, CDR2 FVKESK. Here the CDR3 DNA reads TGTGCCAGCAGCCAAGCCCACGACAGGTACGATACTGAAGCTTTCTTT. This encodes CASSQAHDRYDTEAFF.

In this sample, this clone turned up a few times. The chain uses TRBV6-8 and TRBJ1-6; D possibly corresponds to TRBD1 (5 bases). The CDR3 is 18 amino acids. Germline CDR1 reads MNHGY; CDR2 reads SAAAGT. Deletions cut 0 bases from V and 10 bases from J, with 22 bases between. CDR3 amino acids: CASSYSPPQGLLGSPLHF. In nucleotides, the CDR3 is TGTGCCAGCAGTTACTCTCCTCCCCAGGGATTGCTGGGCTCACCCCTCCACTTT.

V usage is TRBV11-3 and J usage is TRBJ2-3; D remains unclear. Trimming cost V 2 bases and J 5 bases, with 17 bases left between them. Germline values: CDR1 SGHNT, CDR2 YENEEA. This CDR3 is built from 16 residues. CDR3 in DNA: TGTGCCAGCAGCTTAACGGCAGGAATGGATGGAGATACGCAGTATTTT. Its translation is CASSLTAGMDGDTQYF.

A single count supports this clone. The chain employs TRBV29-1 and TRBJ2-7; maybe TRBD2 (5 bases). Trimming cost V 6 bases and J 0 bases, with 12 bases left between them. Germline V gene data show CDR1 as SQVTM and CDR2 as ANQGSEA. The CDR3 is made up of 13 amino acids. The CDR3 DNA follows: TGCAGCGTCCGGGGAAGCAGCTCCTACGAGCAGTACTTC. Its translation is CSVRGSSSYEQYF.

The sample holds many counts of this clone. The DNA of the CDR3 is TGTGCCAGCAGCTTGAATCCTAGCGGGACGGCTGATACGCAGTATTTT. This encodes CASSLNPSGTADTQYF. This chain joins TRBV11-3 and TRBJ2-3; TRBD2 agrees at 9 bases. From germline, CDR1 is SGHNT and CDR2 YENEEA. The trim removed 3 bases at V and 6 bases at J, leaving 10 bases unmatched. CDR3 length: 16 residues.

The CDR3 is CASSVGLAYEQYF. The DNA for the CDR3 is TGTGCCAGCAGCGTAGGGTTAGCCTACGAGCAGTACTTC. The chain recombines TRBV9 with TRBJ2-7; D uncertain. Germline assignment: CDR1 SGDLS and CDR2 YYNGEE. This CDR3 spans 13 amino acids. Trimming removed 0 bases at V and 2 bases at J, with 6 bases between.

The chain employs TRBV30 and TRBJ2-6; D possibly corresponds to TRBD2 (5 bases). The CDR3 totals 18 residues. Germline V gene lookup returns CDR1 GTSNPN and CDR2 SVGIG (reference sequence). The V gene lost 3 bases and the J gene lost 0 bases, with 18 bases spanning the gap. This chain's CDR3 is CAWSSGLRGTSGANVLTF. The CDR3 nucleotides are TGTGCCTGGAGCTCGGGGTTACGGGGAACCTCTGGGGCCAACGTCCTGACTTTC.